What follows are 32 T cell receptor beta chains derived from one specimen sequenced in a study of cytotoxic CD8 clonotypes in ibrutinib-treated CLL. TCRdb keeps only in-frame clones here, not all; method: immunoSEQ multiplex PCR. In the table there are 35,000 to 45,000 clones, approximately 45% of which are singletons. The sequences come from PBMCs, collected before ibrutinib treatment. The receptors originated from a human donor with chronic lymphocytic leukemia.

DNA of the CDR3: TGTGCCAGCAGCTGGGAGCGGGGGGCAGGCGATACGCAGTATTTT. Residues: CASSWERGAGDTQYF. The chain carries TRBV5-4 and TRBJ2-3, with 9 bases that match TRBD2. Unmatched junction bases numbered 8, after V lost 3 bases and J lost 6 bases. CDR1 is SGHNT, CDR2 YYREEE, per germline (reference sequence). This CDR3 contains 15 residues.

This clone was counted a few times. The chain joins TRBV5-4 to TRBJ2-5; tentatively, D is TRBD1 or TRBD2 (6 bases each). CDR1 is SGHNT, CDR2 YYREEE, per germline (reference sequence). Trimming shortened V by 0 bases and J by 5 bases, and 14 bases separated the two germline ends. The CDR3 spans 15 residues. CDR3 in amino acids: CASSLDARGGETQYF. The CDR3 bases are TGTGCCAGCAGCTTGGATGCCAGGGGAGGTGAGACCCAGTACTTC.

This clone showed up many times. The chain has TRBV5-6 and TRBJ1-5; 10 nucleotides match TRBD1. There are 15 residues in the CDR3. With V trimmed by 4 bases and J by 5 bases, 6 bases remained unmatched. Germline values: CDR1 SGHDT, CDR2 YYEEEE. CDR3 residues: CASSARTGGDQPQHF. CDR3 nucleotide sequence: TGTGCCAGCAGCGCCCGGACAGGGGGGGATCAGCCCCAGCATTTT. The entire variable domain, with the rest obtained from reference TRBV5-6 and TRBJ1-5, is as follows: DAGVTQSPTHLIKTRGQQVTLRCSPKSGHDTVSWYQQALGQGPQFIFQYYEEEERQRGNFPDRFSGHQFPNYSSELNVNALLLGDSALYLCASSARTGGDQPQHFGDGTRLSIL.

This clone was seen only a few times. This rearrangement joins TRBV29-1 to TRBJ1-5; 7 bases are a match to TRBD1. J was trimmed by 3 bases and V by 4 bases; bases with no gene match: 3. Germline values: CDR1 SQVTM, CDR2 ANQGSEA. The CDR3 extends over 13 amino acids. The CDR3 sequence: CSVGGQNNQPQHF. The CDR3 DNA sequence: TGCAGCGTTGGGGGACAGAACAATCAGCCCCAGCATTTT.

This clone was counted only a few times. The CDR3 DNA follows: TGTGCCAGCAGCGTAGCGGCGGGGTCGGAGACCCAGTACTTC. This codes for CASSVAAGSETQYF. The V gene is TRBV9, the J gene TRBJ2-5, with D perhaps TRBD2 (6 bases). CDR1 SGDLS and CDR2 YYNGEE come from the germline V gene. Trimming took 0 bases from V and 5 from J, leaving 11 bases between them. The CDR3 runs to 14 residues.

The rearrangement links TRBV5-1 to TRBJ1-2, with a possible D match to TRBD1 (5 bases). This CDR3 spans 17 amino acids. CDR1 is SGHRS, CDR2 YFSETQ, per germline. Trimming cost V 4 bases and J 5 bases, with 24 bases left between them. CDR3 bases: TGCGCCAGCAGCCCGGGGAGGGGATTTGAGGATGAGTATGGCTACACCTTC. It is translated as CASSPGRGFEDEYGYTF.

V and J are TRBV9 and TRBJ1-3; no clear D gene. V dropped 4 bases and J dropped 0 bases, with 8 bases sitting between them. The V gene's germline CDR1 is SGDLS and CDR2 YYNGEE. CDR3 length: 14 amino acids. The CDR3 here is CASSYGPSGNTIYF. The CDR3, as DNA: TGTGCCAGCAGCTACGGCCCCTCTGGAAACACCATATATTTT.

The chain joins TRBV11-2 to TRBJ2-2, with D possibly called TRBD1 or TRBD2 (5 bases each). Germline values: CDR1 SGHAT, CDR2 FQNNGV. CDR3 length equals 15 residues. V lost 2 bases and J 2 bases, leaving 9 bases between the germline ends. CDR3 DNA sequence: TGTGCCAGCAGCTTATATGGGGGAAACACCGGGGAGCTGTTTTTT. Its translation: CASSLYGGNTGELFF.

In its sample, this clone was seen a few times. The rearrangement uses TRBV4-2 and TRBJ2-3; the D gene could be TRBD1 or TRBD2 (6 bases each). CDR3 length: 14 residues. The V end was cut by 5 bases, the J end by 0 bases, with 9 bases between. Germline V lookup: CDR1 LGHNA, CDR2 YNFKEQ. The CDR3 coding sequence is TGTGCCAGCAGCGAGGGGGGAAGCACAGATACGCAGTATTTT. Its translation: CASSEGGSTDTQYF.

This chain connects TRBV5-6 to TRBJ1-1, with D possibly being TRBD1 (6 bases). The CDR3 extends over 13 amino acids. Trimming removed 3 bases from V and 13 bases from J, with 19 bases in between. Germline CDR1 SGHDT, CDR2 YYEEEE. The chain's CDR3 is CASSSTGLQRDFF. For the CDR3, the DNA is TGTGCCAGCAGCTCGACAGGCCTGCAGAGGGATTTCTTT.

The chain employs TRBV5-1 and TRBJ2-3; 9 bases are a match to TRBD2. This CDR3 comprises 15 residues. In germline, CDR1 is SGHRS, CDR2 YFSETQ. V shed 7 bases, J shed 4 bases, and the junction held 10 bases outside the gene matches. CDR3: CASSGGGALADTQYF. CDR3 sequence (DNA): TGCGCCAGCTCGGGCGGGGGGGCTCTAGCAGATACGCAGTATTTT. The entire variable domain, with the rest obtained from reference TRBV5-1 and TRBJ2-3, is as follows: KAGVTQTPRYLIKTRGQQVTLSCSPISGHRSVSWYQQTPGQGLQFLFEYFSETQRNKGNFPGRFSGRQFSNSRSEMNVSTLELGDSALYLCASSGGGALADTQYFGPGTRLTVL.

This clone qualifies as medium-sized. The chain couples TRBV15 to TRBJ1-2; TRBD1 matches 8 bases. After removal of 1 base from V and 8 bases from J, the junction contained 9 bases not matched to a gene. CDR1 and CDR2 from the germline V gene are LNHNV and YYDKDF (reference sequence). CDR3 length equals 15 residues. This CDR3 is CATSRVGTGRFGYTF. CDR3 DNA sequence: TGTGCCACCAGCAGAGTGGGGACAGGTCGATTCGGCTACACCTTC.

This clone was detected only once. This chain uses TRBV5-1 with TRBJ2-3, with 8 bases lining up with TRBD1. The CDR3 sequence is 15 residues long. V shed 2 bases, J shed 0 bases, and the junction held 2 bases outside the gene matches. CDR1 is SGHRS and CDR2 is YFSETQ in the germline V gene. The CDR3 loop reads CASSFGTGSTDTQYF. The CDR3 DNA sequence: TGCGCCAGCAGCTTCGGGACAGGAAGCACAGATACGCAGTATTTT.

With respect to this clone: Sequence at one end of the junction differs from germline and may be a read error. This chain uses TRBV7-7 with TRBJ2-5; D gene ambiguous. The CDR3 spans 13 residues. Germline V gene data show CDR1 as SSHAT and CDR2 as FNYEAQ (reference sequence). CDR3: CASSLGIQETQYF. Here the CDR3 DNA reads TGTGCTAGCAGCTTAGGAATACAAGAGACCCAGTACTTC.

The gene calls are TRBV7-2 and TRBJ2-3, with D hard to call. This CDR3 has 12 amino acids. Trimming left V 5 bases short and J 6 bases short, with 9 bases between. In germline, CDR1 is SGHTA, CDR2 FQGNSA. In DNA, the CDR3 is TGTGCCAGCAGCCCTTCGCGGGATACGCAGTATTTT. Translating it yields CASSPSRDTQYF.

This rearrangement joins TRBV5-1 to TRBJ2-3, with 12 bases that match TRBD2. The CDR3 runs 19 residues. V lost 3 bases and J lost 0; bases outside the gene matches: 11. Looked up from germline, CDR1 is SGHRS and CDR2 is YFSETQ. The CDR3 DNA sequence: TGCGCCAGCAGCTGGGGAGGCGGGACTAGCGGGCCTAGCACAGATACGCAGTATTTT. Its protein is CASSWGGGTSGPSTDTQYF.

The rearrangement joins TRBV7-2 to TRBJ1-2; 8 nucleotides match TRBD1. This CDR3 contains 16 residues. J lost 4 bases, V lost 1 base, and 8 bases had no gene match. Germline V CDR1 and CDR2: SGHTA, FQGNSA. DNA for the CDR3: TGTGCCAGCAGCTTAGTAGCGGACAGGGAAGCCTATGGCTACACCTTC. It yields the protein CASSLVADREAYGYTF. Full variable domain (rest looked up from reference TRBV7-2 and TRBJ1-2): GAGVSQSPSNKVTEKGKDVELRCDPISGHTALYWYRQSLGQGLEFLIYFQGNSAPDKSGLPSDRFSAERTGGSVSTLTIQRTQQEDSAVYLCASSLVADREAYGYTFGSGTRLTVV.

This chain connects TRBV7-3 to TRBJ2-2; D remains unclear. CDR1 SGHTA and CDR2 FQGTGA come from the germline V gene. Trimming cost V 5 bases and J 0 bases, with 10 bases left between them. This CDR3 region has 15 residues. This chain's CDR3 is CASSKGLSNTGELFF. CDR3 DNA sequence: TGTGCCAGCAGCAAAGGGCTTTCGAACACCGGGGAGCTGTTTTTT.

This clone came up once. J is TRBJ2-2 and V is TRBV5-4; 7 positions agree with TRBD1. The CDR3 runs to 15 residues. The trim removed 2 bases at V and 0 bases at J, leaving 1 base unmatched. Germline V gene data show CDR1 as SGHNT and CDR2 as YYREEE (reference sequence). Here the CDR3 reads CASSFGTANTGELFF. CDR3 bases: TGTGCCAGCAGCTTCGGGACAGCGAACACCGGGGAGCTGTTTTTT.

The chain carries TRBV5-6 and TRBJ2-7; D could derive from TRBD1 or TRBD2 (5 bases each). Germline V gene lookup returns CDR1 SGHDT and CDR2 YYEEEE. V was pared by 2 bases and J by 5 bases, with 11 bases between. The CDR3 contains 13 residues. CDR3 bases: TGTGCCAGCAGCTTCGGGACCCTTGACGAGCAGTACTTC. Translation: CASSFGTLDEQYF.

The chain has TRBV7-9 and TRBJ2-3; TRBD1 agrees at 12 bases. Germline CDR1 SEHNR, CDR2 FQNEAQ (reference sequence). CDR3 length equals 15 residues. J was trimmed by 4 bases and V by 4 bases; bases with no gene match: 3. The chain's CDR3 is CASSSGTGGADTQYF. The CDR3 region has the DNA TGTGCCAGCAGCTCCGGGACAGGGGGCGCAGATACGCAGTATTTT.

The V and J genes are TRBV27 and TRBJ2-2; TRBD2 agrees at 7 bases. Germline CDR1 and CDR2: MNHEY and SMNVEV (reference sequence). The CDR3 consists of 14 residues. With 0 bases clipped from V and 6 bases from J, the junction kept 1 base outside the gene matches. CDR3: CASSLSGGSGELFF. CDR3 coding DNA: TGTGCCAGCAGTTTATCGGGAGGGTCCGGGGAGCTGTTTTTT.

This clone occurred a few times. The CDR3 nucleotides are TGTGCCACCAGCAGAGTGCACGGGGAGCTGTTTTTT. Translating it yields CATSRVHGELFF. The chain combines TRBV15 with TRBJ2-2; D unresolved. V was clipped by 1 base and J by 7 bases, with 4 bases between them. The CDR3 totals 12 residues. The germline V gene has CDR1 LNHNV and CDR2 YYDKDF (reference sequence).

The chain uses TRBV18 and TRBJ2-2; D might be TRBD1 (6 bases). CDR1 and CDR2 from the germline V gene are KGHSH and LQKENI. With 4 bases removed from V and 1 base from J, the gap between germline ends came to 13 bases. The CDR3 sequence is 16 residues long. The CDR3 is CASSLQDSQNTGELFF. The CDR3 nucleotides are TGTGCCAGCTCACTTCAGGACAGCCAGAACACCGGGGAGCTGTTTTTT.

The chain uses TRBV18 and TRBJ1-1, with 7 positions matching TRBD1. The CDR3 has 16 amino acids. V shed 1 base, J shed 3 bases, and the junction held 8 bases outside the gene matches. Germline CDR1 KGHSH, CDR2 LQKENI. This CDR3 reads CASSPLRGRTDTEAFF. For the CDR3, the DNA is TGTGCCAGCTCACCACTGAGGGGGCGAACTGACACTGAAGCTTTCTTT.

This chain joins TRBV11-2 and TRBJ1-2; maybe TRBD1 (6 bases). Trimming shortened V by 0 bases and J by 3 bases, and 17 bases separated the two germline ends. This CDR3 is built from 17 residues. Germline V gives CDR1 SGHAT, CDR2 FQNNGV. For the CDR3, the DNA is TGTGCCAGCAGCTTAGATCTAAACAGGGAGGTCGACTATGGCTACACCTTC. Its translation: CASSLDLNREVDYGYTF.

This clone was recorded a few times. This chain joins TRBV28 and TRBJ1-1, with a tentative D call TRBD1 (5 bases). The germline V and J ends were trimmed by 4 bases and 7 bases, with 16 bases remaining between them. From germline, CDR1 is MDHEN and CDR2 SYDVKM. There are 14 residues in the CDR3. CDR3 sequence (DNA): TGTGCCAGCAGTTCCGGGGCCGGGATTCTTGAAGCTTTCTTT. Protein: CASSSGAGILEAFF.

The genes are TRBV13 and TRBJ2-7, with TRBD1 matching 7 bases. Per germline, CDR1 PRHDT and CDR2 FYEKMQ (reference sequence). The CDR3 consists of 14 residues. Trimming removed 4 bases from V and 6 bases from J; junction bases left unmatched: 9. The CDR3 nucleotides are TGTGCCAGCAGCTCAGAGGACAGGTCGAGCGAGCAGTACTTC. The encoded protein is CASSSEDRSSEQYF.

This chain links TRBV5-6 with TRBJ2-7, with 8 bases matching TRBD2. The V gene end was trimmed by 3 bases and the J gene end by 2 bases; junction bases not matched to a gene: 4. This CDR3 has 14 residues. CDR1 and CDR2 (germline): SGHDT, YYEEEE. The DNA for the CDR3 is TGTGCCAGCAGCTCATTAGCGGGGACCTACGAGCAGTACTTC. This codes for CASSSLAGTYEQYF.

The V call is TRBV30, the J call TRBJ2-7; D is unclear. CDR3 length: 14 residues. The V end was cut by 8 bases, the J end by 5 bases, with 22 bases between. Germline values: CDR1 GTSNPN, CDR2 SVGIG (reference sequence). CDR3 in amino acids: CAGRMRRENNEQYF. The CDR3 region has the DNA TGTGCCGGCCGGATGCGTAGGGAAAACAACGAGCAGTACTTC.

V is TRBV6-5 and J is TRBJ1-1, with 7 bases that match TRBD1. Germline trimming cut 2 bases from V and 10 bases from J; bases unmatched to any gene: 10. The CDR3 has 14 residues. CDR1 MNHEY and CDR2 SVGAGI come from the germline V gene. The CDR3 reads CASSYTTGIRSAFF. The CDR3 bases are TGTGCCAGCAGTTACACGACAGGGATCAGATCAGCTTTCTTT.

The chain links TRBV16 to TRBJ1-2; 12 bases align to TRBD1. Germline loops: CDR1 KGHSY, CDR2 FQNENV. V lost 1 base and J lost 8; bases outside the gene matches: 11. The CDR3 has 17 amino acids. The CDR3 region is CASSQFPGQGARGGYTF. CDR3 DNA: TGTGCCAGCAGCCAATTTCCGGGACAGGGGGCTCGCGGCGGCTACACCTTC.